Following are 10 T cell receptor beta chains from one sample sequenced in a study of T cells in Graves' hyperthyroidism and ophthalmopathy. RNA transcripts yielded amplified TCR beta CDR3 regions. HTBI primers drove first-round RT-PCR of the TCR CDR3. A single record per CDR3 protein comes from TCRdb applying MiXCR to the multiplex PCR reads. The table lists roughly 600,000 distinct CDR3 sequences, roughly 14% of them singletons. The specimen sequenced was blood. These receptors all stem from a woman in her forties or fifties with Graves' ophthalmopathy.

This clonotype has a count of ten or more. This sequence joins TRBV3-1 and TRBJ2-5; D not certain. This CDR3 has 11 amino acids. V was trimmed by 1 base and J by 13 bases, leaving 10 bases between them. Germline CDR1 is LGHDT and CDR2 is YNNKEL (reference sequence). The CDR3 loop is CASSQGTVWYF. In DNA, the CDR3 is TGTGCCAGCAGCCAAGGGACCGTTTGGTACTTC.

This clonotype has at least ten counts. This chain links TRBV27 with TRBJ2-1, with 10 bases aligning to TRBD2. V was clipped by 5 bases and J by 9 bases; unmatched bases: 10. Germline values: CDR1 MNHEY, CDR2 SMNVEV (reference sequence). CDR3 size: 15 residues. The CDR3 DNA sequence: TGTGCCAGCAGTACCCTAGCGGGAGTAACGGTTGAGCAGTTCTTC. This encodes CASSTLAGVTVEQFF.

This chain links TRBV3-1 with TRBJ1-2; D is unresolved. The CDR3 runs 14 residues. V was cut by 0 bases and J by 6 bases, with 11 bases left in between. Per the germline V gene, CDR1 is LGHDT and CDR2 is YNNKEL (reference sequence). CDR3 bases: TGTGCCAGCAGCCAAGACGTAGTACGGAATGGCTACACCTTC. This codes for CASSQDVVRNGYTF.

This clonotype was counted a few times. This chain uses TRBV7-3 with TRBJ2-5, with 11 positions matching TRBD1. CDR1 and CDR2 from the germline V gene are SGHTA and FQGTGA. V was pared by 4 bases and J by 3 bases, with 7 bases of the junction left unmatched. There are 16 residues in the CDR3. CDR3 sequence reads: CASSSIGDRGKETQYF. The DNA for the CDR3 is TGTGCCAGCAGCTCAATCGGGGACAGGGGGAAAGAGACCCAGTACTTC.

The genes are TRBV20-1 and TRBJ2-3, with D perhaps matching TRBD2 (6 bases). Germline CDR1 and CDR2: DFQATT and SNEGSKA (reference sequence). The V and J ends lost 5 bases and 0 bases respectively, with 15 bases between them. The CDR3 covers 15 residues. The CDR3 nucleotides read TGCAGTGCTGCAATCATAGCGGCTAGCACAGATACGCAGTATTTT. This codes for CSAAIIAASTDTQYF.

Ten or more counts support this clonotype. The CDR3 region is CASSRTVGDYEQYF. In DNA form, the CDR3 reads TGTGCCAGCAGCCGGACAGTGGGGGACTACGAGCAGTACTTC. The V gene is TRBV6-1, the J gene TRBJ2-7, with D possibly TRBD1 on 6 matching bases. Trimming pared 6 bases from V and 3 bases from J, leaving 15 bases between. The CDR3 is made up of 14 amino acids. The germline V gene encodes CDR1 MNHNS and CDR2 SASEGT.

This clonotype was recorded many times. The rearrangement links TRBV28 to TRBJ2-1, with 11 bases lining up with TRBD2. This CDR3 contains 17 residues. CDR1 MDHEN and CDR2 SYDVKM come from the germline V gene. Trimming cost V 5 bases and J 4 bases; bases outside gene matches: 10. The chain's CDR3 is CASSPTTIAGGYNEQFF. The CDR3 nucleotides are TGTGCCAGCAGTCCAACTACAATAGCGGGAGGGTACAATGAGCAGTTCTTC.

This clonotype was counted a single time. The chain carries TRBV4-3 and TRBJ2-1; the match to TRBD2 covers 15 bases. Per germline, CDR1 LGHNA and CDR2 YSLEER. The junction had 8 bases not matched to a gene; V was cut back by 5 bases and J by 9 bases. This CDR3 comprises 16 residues. CDR3 protein: CASSDWTSGRAGEQFF. DNA of the CDR3: TGCGCCAGCAGCGACTGGACTAGCGGGAGGGCAGGTGAGCAGTTCTTC.

The table lists this clonotype with many counts. The V gene is TRBV6-1, the J gene TRBJ1-2; no reliable D call. Germline lookup yields CDR1 MNHNS and CDR2 SASEGT. The CDR3 consists of 13 residues. Trimming removed 1 base at V and 8 bases at J, with 11 bases between. The CDR3 loop reads CASSEGQLRGYTF. Here the CDR3 DNA reads TGTGCCAGCAGTGAAGGGCAGCTAAGGGGCTACACCTTC.

This clonotype was detected many times. The CDR3 sequence is CASSDERLSGYTF. Here the CDR3 DNA reads TGTGCCAGCAGTGACGAGAGACTCTCTGGCTACACCTTC. The rearrangement links TRBV2 to TRBJ1-2; D uncertain. This CDR3 is built from 13 residues. CDR1 and CDR2 (germline): SNHLY, FYNNEI. V lost 3 bases and J 7 bases, leaving 12 bases between the germline ends.